There are a few counts of the clone carrying this TCR beta chain. The antigen is unknown. At one end, the junction sequence differs from germline, possibly due to a read error. The sample originates from a study of T cell clonotyping in hematopoietic cell transplantation. Using immunoSEQ multiplex PCR, the repertoire was profiled, and TCRdb retains in-frame clones only, with some absent. The top ten hold more than 9% of the sample, which has around 14,000 clones, around 62% seen once. Study-wide results and limits: Graft donor and pretransplant recipient Inverse Simpson Index values predicted broader posttransplant TCR diversity.

This clonotype was obtained from a human donor who either received an allogeneic hematopoietic cell transplant for a myeloid malignancy or was a related donor (not recorded which). Some clones in this sample may be carry-over from other donors' samples. Source material: PBMCs.

CDR3 protein: CASRQDGATDTQYF. CDR3 nucleotides: TGTGCCAGCAGACAAGACGGAGCGACAGATACGCAGTATTTT. The V and J genes are TRBV14 and TRBJ2-3; D gene unclear. This CDR3 is built from 14 residues. The germline CDR1 and CDR2 sequences are SGHDN and FVKESK.